These T cell receptor beta chains were read from a single sample in a study of response to subunit inactivated influenza vaccine. One entry per CDR3 protein, called by TCRdb with MiXCR from the RT-PCR reads. The table shows hundreds of thousands of distinct CDR3 sequences, with 10% to 12% occurring only once. The same sample was also studied in work on T cells expressing NK-cell markers.

The sample here was PBMCs from blood, taken on the day of vaccination. The receptors come from a man aged 45 to 65 who received an inactivated influenza vaccine. The CDR3 runs from the conserved cysteine through the conserved F or W. The order of the fields is D gene, clone size, J gene, V gene, CDR3 protein, CDR3 DNA. D genes are given only for firm matches. Size is omitted from some rows. Given values are once, few, many or a class for expanded clones.

D: NA; size: few; J: TRBJ2-7; V: TRBV5-1; CDR3: CASSLRTDAGYEQYF; DNA: TGCGCCAGCAGCTTAAGGACGGACGCGGGCTACGAGCAGTACTTC
D: TRBD1; size: NA; J: TRBJ1-6; V: TRBV4-2; CDR3: CASSQRLRDRGSRDSPLHF; DNA: TGTGCCAGCAGCCAACGCCTCCGGGACAGGGGTTCTCGGGATTCACCCCTCCACTTT
D: NA; size: NA; J: TRBJ2-3; V: TRBV5-1; CDR3: CASSWGSGGSTDTQYF; DNA: TGCGCCAGCAGCTGGGGTTCTGGCGGGAGCACAGATACGCAGTATTTT
D: NA; size: few; J: TRBJ1-6; V: TRBV28; CDR3: CASSSTGGPVNSPLHF; DNA: TGTGCCAGCAGTTCGACAGGTGGCCCTGTTAATTCACCCCTCCACTTT
D: TRBD2; size: NA; J: TRBJ2-7; V: TRBV20-1; CDR3: CCARTGGAYEQYF; DNA: TGCTGTGCTAGAACGGGAGGGGCCTACGAGCAGTACTTC
D: NA; size: NA; J: TRBJ2-1; V: TRBV7-2; CDR3: CASSPRIGSYNEQFF; DNA: TGTGCCAGCAGCCCTCGGATAGGATCCTACAATGAGCAGTTCTTC
D: NA; size: many; J: TRBJ2-2; V: TRBV4-1; CDR3: CASRDRVRNTGELFF; DNA: TGCGCCAGCAGAGACAGAGTTAGGAACACCGGGGAGCTGTTTTTT
D: NA; size: few; J: TRBJ1-6; V: TRBV5-6; CDR3: CASSLGPLDNSPLHF; DNA: TGTGCCAGCAGCCTAGGACCCTTGGATAATTCACCCCTCCACTTT
D: TRBD1; size: few; J: TRBJ2-1; V: TRBV5-1; CDR3: CASREGQGRNEQFF; DNA: TGCGCCAGCAGGGAGGGACAGGGAAGGAATGAGCAGTTCTTC
D: TRBD2; size: NA; J: TRBJ2-2; V: TRBV7-2; CDR3: CASSLFSGRFTGELFF; DNA: TGTGCCAGCAGCTTGTTCAGCGGGAGATTTACCGGGGAGCTGTTTTTT
D: NA; size: NA; J: TRBJ2-5; V: TRBV20-1; CDR3: CSRRGGETQYF; DNA: TGCAGCCGTAGAGGAGGAGAGACCCAGTACTTC
D: TRBD2; size: NA; J: TRBJ2-7; V: TRBV6-1; CDR3: CASARTTSGGSYEQYF; DNA: TGTGCCAGCGCACGGACTACTAGCGGGGGTTCCTACGAGCAGTACTTC
D: TRBD1; size: few; J: TRBJ1-4; V: TRBV12-3/TRBV12-4; CDR3: CASSFTGDNEKLFF; DNA: TGTGCCAGCAGTTTCACAGGGGATAATGAAAAACTGTTTTTT
D: TRBD2; size: NA; J: TRBJ2-1; V: TRBV9; CDR3: CASSVWASGRFTDYNEQFF; DNA: TGTGCCAGCAGCGTATGGGCTAGCGGGAGATTTACTGATTACAATGAGCAGTTCTTC
D: NA; size: NA; J: TRBJ2-1; V: TRBV29-1; CDR3: CSVVYSSAGVHEQFF; DNA: TGCAGCGTTGTATATAGTTCGGCAGGGGTTCATGAGCAGTTCTTC
D: NA; size: few; J: TRBJ2-6; V: TRBV2; CDR3: CASTQTRGSGANVLTF; DNA: TGTGCCAGCACCCAGACCCGGGGGTCTGGGGCCAACGTCCTGACTTTC
D: NA; size: once; J: TRBJ2-3; V: TRBV12-3/TRBV12-4; CDR3: CASSSAPQGHTQYF; DNA: TGTGCCAGCAGCTCCGCGCCCCAGGGACATACGCAGTATTTT
D: TRBD1; size: many; J: TRBJ2-1; V: TRBV20-1; CDR3: CSARTGGRGNEQFF; DNA: TGCAGTGCTAGAACAGGGGGCAGAGGCAATGAGCAGTTCTTC
D: TRBD1; size: once; J: TRBJ1-2; V: TRBV29-1; CDR3: CSVIRQGTHGYTF; DNA: TGCAGCGTGATCAGACAGGGAACACATGGCTACACCTTC
D: NA; size: many; J: TRBJ2-1; V: TRBV7-6; CDR3: CASSLRLGSSYNEQFF; DNA: TGTGCCAGCAGCCTCAGACTGGGCAGCTCCTACAATGAGCAGTTCTTC
D: NA; size: NA; J: TRBJ2-5; V: TRBV12-3/TRBV12-4; CDR3: CASRRGGAYQETQYF; DNA: TGTGCCAGCCGAAGGGGGGGGGCATACCAAGAGACCCAGTACTTC
D: NA; size: NA; J: TRBJ2-1; V: TRBV3-1; CDR3: CASSSPREFGEQFF; DNA: TGTGCCAGCAGCTCTCCCCGGGAGTTTGGTGAGCAGTTCTTC
D: NA; size: NA; J: TRBJ2-1; V: TRBV18; CDR3: CASSRGTAARNEQFF; DNA: TGTGCCAGCTCACGCGGGACAGCGGCAAGGAATGAGCAGTTCTTC
D: NA; size: NA; J: TRBJ2-3; V: TRBV10-3; CDR3: CAITFQVARSDTQYF; DNA: TGTGCCATCACCTTCCAGGTAGCGCGGTCAGATACGCAGTATTTT
D: NA; size: many; J: TRBJ2-1; V: TRBV12-3/TRBV12-4; CDR3: CASTQDQYNEQFF; DNA: TGTGCCAGCACACAGGATCAATACAATGAGCAGTTCTTC
D: TRBD1; size: few; J: TRBJ2-7; V: TRBV4-2; CDR3: CASSQRWTGENEQYF; DNA: TGTGCCAGCAGCCAGCGTTGGACAGGGGAAAACGAGCAGTACTTC
D: TRBD2; size: few; J: TRBJ2-7; V: TRBV30; CDR3: CAWSGGGRVQYF; DNA: TGTGCCTGGAGTGGGGGTGGGAGGGTGCAGTACTTC
D: TRBD1; size: many; J: TRBJ1-2; V: TRBV5-1; CDR3: CASSGNRGSYGYTF; DNA: TGCGCCAGCAGCGGAAACAGGGGAAGCTATGGCTACACCTTC
D: TRBD1; size: NA; J: TRBJ2-1; V: TRBV20-1; CDR3: CSAESRGTGSYNEQFF; DNA: TGCAGTGCGGAGTCTCGGGGGACAGGATCCTACAATGAGCAGTTCTTC
D: NA; size: many; J: TRBJ2-1; V: TRBV24-1; CDR3: CATSDARLRDSRPYNEQFF; DNA: TGTGCCACCAGTGATGCTAGACTACGGGACTCCCGACCCTACAATGAGCAGTTCTTC
D: NA; size: NA; J: TRBJ2-7; V: TRBV7-2; CDR3: CASSLYQSYEQYF; DNA: TGTGCCAGCAGCTTATATCAATCCTACGAGCAGTACTTC
D: NA; size: few; J: TRBJ2-3; V: TRBV27; CDR3: CASSLLVGSTDTQYF; DNA: TGTGCCAGCAGTTTATTGGTCGGGAGCACAGATACGCAGTATTTT
D: TRBD2; size: few; J: TRBJ2-7; V: TRBV4-1; CDR3: CASSQDRGGTPYEQYF; DNA: TGCGCCAGCAGCCAAGATCGGGGGGGGACGCCCTACGAGCAGTACTTC
D: NA; size: few; J: TRBJ2-1; V: TRBV12-3/TRBV12-4; CDR3: CASSLSQGGIDEQFF; DNA: TGTGCCAGCAGTTTATCCCAGGGGGGAATAGATGAGCAGTTCTTC
D: NA; size: NA; J: TRBJ1-1; V: TRBV5-1; CDR3: CASSLGAKMNTEAFF; DNA: TGCGCCAGCAGCTTGGGGGCAAAGATGAACACTGAAGCTTTCTTT
D: NA; size: many; J: TRBJ2-5; V: TRBV20-1; CDR3: CSAGSSWKQETQYF; DNA: TGCAGTGCTGGGAGTAGCTGGAAACAAGAGACCCAGTACTTC
D: TRBD1; size: few; J: TRBJ2-2; V: TRBV5-1; CDR3: CASDPSGQGVTGELFF; DNA: TGCGCCAGCGATCCATCGGGACAGGGGGTAACCGGGGAGCTGTTTTTT
D: NA; size: NA; J: TRBJ1-4; V: TRBV3-1; CDR3: CASSQDVGKLFF; DNA: TGTGCCAGCAGCCAAGACGTGGGGAAACTGTTTTTT